These 31 T cell receptor beta chains came from one sample sequenced in a study of radiotherapy plus CTLA-4 blockade in lung cancer. Profiling relied on immunoSEQ multiplex PCR, and the TCRdb table lists in-frame clones only, not all of them. This repertoire shows about 60,000 clones, less than 75% found once; its top ten account for approximately 8.6%. Sequencing was performed on peripheral blood, taken from a patient treated with radiotherapy plus ipilimumab. These receptors were obtained from a human donor with non-small cell lung cancer whose response to radiotherapy plus ipilimumab could not be evaluated.

This sequence joins TRBV7-8 and TRBJ2-3; weak D call: TRBD2 (5 bases). V was shortened by 2 bases and J by 6 bases, with 15 bases between the two germline ends. Germline-derived CDR1 and CDR2 are SGHVS and FQNEAQ. The CDR3 runs to 15 residues. CDR3 sequence (DNA): TGTGCCAGCAGCTTACAGCGGACCCAGCGGGATACGCAGTATTTT. Residues: CASSLQRTQRDTQYF. Looking up the rest from reference TRBV7-8 and TRBJ2-3 gives the full variable domain: GAGVSQSPRYKVAKRGQDVALRCDPISGHVSLFWYQQALGQGPEFLTYFQNEAQLDKSGLPSDRFFAERPEGSVSTLKIQRTQQEDSAVYLCASSLQRTQRDTQYFGPGTRLTVL.

The table lists this clone with a few counts. CDR3 bases: TGTGCCAGCGGTAGTTTTGAGCAGTACTTC. Its protein product is CASGSFEQYF. This sequence joins TRBV6-5 and TRBJ2-7; D is ambiguous. V was clipped by 8 bases and J by 7 bases, with 9 bases between them. In germline, CDR1 is MNHEY, CDR2 SVGAGI. The CDR3 is 10 residues long.

V and J are TRBV4-1 and TRBJ2-1; D not certain. The CDR3 spans 17 residues. V dropped 3 bases and J dropped 0 bases, with 15 bases sitting between them. CDR1 MGHRA and CDR2 YSYEKL come from the germline V gene. The DNA for the CDR3 is TGCGCCAGCAGCCAGGTGGGCTCTCTCAGCTCCTACAATGAGCAGTTCTTC. Encoded protein: CASSQVGSLSSYNEQFF.

This chain joins TRBV7-8 and TRBJ1-1; 11 bases align to TRBD1. V gave up 2 bases and J gave up 0 bases; unmatched junction bases: 8. The CDR3 consists of 18 residues. Germline V gives CDR1 SGHVS, CDR2 FQNEAQ. The CDR3 is CASSLRGTGGRMNTEAFF. CDR3 bases: TGTGCCAGCAGCTTACGCGGGACAGGGGGAAGAATGAACACTGAAGCTTTCTTT.

The chain joins TRBV5-1 to TRBJ2-7; tentatively, D is TRBD2 (5 bases). Trimming took off 5 bases at V and 3 bases at J, with 6 bases between the two ends. This CDR3 has 11 amino acids. CDR1 and CDR2 from the germline V gene are SGHRS and YFSETQ. The DNA for the CDR3 is TGCGCCAGCAGGGGGAGCTACGAGCAGTACTTC. It yields the protein CASRGSYEQYF. Looking up the rest from reference TRBV5-1 and TRBJ2-7 gives the full variable domain: KAGVTQTPRYLIKTRGQQVTLSCSPISGHRSVSWYQQTPGQGLQFLFEYFSETQRNKGNFPGRFSGRQFSNSRSEMNVSTLELGDSALYLCASRGSYEQYFGPGTRLTVT.

This clone has just a few counts. This chain uses TRBV27 with TRBJ2-7; 13 bases map to TRBD2. Germline V gene data show CDR1 as MNHEY and CDR2 as SMNVEV (reference sequence). The junction had 6 bases not matched to a gene; V was cut back by 3 bases and J by 4 bases. CDR3 length: 16 residues. This chain's CDR3 is CASSFLGLAGPYEQYF. The CDR3 DNA reads TGTGCCAGCAGTTTCCTGGGACTAGCGGGGCCTTACGAGCAGTACTTC.

The rearrangement uses TRBV7-2 and TRBJ2-1, with TRBD1 matching over 11 bases. V shed 2 bases, J shed 7 bases, and the junction held 7 bases outside the gene matches. The CDR3 consists of 16 residues. The germline V gene has CDR1 SGHTA and CDR2 FQGNSA. This chain's CDR3 is CASSLSGQGAVNEQFF. Written as DNA, the CDR3 is TGTGCCAGCAGCTTATCAGGACAGGGGGCTGTGAATGAGCAGTTCTTC.

This chain joins TRBV30 and TRBJ2-3, with 11 nucleotides matching TRBD1. The CDR3 is 19 amino acids. CDR1 GTSNPN and CDR2 SVGIG come from the germline V gene (reference sequence). Germline trimming cut 0 bases from V and 2 bases from J; bases unmatched to any gene: 13. The CDR3 sequence: CAWSVRDRGILKDTDTQYF. The CDR3 bases are TGTGCCTGGAGTGTACGGGACAGGGGGATATTGAAAGACACAGATACGCAGTATTTT.

This clone was observed once. The rearrangement joins TRBV15 to TRBJ1-1, with D perhaps TRBD1 (6 bases). The CDR3 length is 14 residues. Looked up from germline, CDR1 is LNHNV and CDR2 is YYDKDF (reference sequence). V was cut by 7 bases and J by 4 bases, with 16 bases left in between. CDR3 coding DNA: TGTGCCACCACCTTCACAGGGTTCGGCACTGAAGCTTTCTTT. Amino acids: CATTFTGFGTEAFF. The entire variable domain, with the rest obtained from reference TRBV15 and TRBJ1-1, is as follows: DAMVIQNPRYQVTQFGKPVTLSCSQTLNHNVMYWYQQKSSQAPKLLFHYYDKDFNNEADTPDNFQSRRPNTSFCFLDIRSPGLGDTAMYLCATTFTGFGTEAFFGQGTRLTVV.

The chain uses TRBV5-1 and TRBJ2-5; D is perhaps TRBD2 (5 bases). The CDR3 sequence is 17 residues long. CDR1 SGHRS and CDR2 YFSETQ come from the germline V gene. V was cut by 1 base and J by 3 bases, with 19 bases left in between. CDR3 amino acids: CASSLFREPIKEETQYF. The DNA of the CDR3 is TGCGCCAGCAGCTTGTTCCGGGAACCGATTAAAGAAGAGACCCAGTACTTC. Combining the CDR3 with reference TRBV5-1 and TRBJ2-5 gives the whole variable domain KAGVTQTPRYLIKTRGQQVTLSCSPISGHRSVSWYQQTPGQGLQFLFEYFSETQRNKGNFPGRFSGRQFSNSRSEMNVSTLELGDSALYLCASSLFREPIKEETQYFGPGTRLLVL.

This clone has a count of ten or more. V is TRBV28 and J is TRBJ1-4; 12 positions match TRBD1. There are 17 residues in the CDR3. The germline V gene has CDR1 MDHEN and CDR2 SYDVKM. Germline trimming cut 6 bases from V and 4 bases from J; bases unmatched to any gene: 9. CDR3 nucleotides: TGTGCCAGCAGCGAACCGGGACAGGGGGCGAGTAATGAAAAACTGTTTTTT. Translating it yields CASSEPGQGASNEKLFF.

This clone was detected only once. This sequence joins TRBV7-9 and TRBJ1-1; 7 bases agree with TRBD1. Germline-derived CDR1 and CDR2 are SEHNR and FQNEAQ (reference sequence). The CDR3 is 14 amino acids. V shed 6 bases, J shed 5 bases, and the junction held 9 bases outside the gene matches. The CDR3 DNA is TGTGCCAGCAGTTGGGGGACAGTGGGGACTGAAGCTTTCTTT. Its protein product is CASSWGTVGTEAFF.

This clone was counted once. The V and J genes are TRBV5-1 and TRBJ2-5; 7 nucleotides match TRBD2. V dropped 4 bases and J dropped 1; count of bases not matched to a gene: 4. In germline, CDR1 is SGHRS, CDR2 YFSETQ. CDR3 length: 14 amino acids. The CDR3, as DNA: TGCGCCAGCAGCCGTAGCGGGCTCCAAGAGACCCAGTACTTC. It encodes CASSRSGLQETQYF.

The V gene is TRBV7-9, the J gene TRBJ2-7; 9 nucleotides align to TRBD1. Germline V gives CDR1 SEHNR, CDR2 FQNEAQ (reference sequence). The CDR3 runs 15 residues. V shed 5 bases, J shed 6 bases, and the junction held 11 bases outside the gene matches. CDR3 DNA sequence: TGTGCCAGCAGCATACGCCGGGACAGGGTGGGCGAGCAGTACTTC. Its translation is CASSIRRDRVGEQYF.

The chain couples TRBV19 to TRBJ2-7; D uncertain. This CDR3 spans 13 amino acids. The germline gives CDR1 LNHDA, CDR2 SQIVND (reference sequence). Trimming pared 1 base from V and 3 bases from J, leaving 7 bases between. CDR3 residues: CASSIALNYEQYF. The CDR3 DNA follows: TGTGCCAGTAGTATAGCCCTTAACTACGAGCAGTACTTC.

V gene TRBV9 combines with J gene TRBJ2-3; 10 bases line up with TRBD2. The trim removed 6 bases at V and 5 bases at J, leaving 15 bases unmatched. The CDR3 contains 17 residues. Germline CDR1 and CDR2: SGDLS and YYNGEE. CDR3 in DNA: TGTGCCAGCACCATGTCCCCAGCGGGGGGGCCGATAGATACGCAGTATTTT. This sequence encodes CASTMSPAGGPIDTQYF.

The genes are TRBV27 and TRBJ2-1; 13 positions agree with TRBD2. V shed 6 bases and J 0 bases; nucleotides not matched to a gene: 5. Germline CDR1 MNHEY, CDR2 SMNVEV (reference sequence). The CDR3 extends over 17 amino acids. In DNA, the CDR3 is TGTGCCAGCAGGGGACTAGCGGGACTTTACTCCTACAATGAGCAGTTCTTC. Translation: CASRGLAGLYSYNEQFF.

The chain employs TRBV9 and TRBJ2-7, with D possibly TRBD2 on 7 matching bases. Germline CDR1 and CDR2: SGDLS and YYNGEE. This CDR3 contains 18 residues. V lost 0 bases and J lost 3, with 22 bases in between. The CDR3, as DNA: TGTGCCAGCAGCGTAGGTGCCGGGGGCGGGGGTCTTCTCTACGAGCAGTACTTC. This encodes CASSVGAGGGGLLYEQYF.

This clone is a singleton in its sample. This rearrangement joins TRBV4-1 to TRBJ2-7; unclear D gene. Trimming stripped 1 base from V and 5 bases from J, with 9 bases between. The germline V gene has CDR1 MGHRA and CDR2 YSYEKL. The length of the CDR3 is 13 residues. The CDR3 loop is CASSQGLGHEQYF. For the CDR3, the DNA is TGCGCCAGCAGCCAAGGGCTAGGCCACGAGCAGTACTTC.

The rearrangement uses TRBV10-3 and TRBJ2-6; D gene uncertain. Between the trimmed V and J ends, which lost 10 bases and 1 base, there was a span of 5 bases. This CDR3 is 12 amino acids long. Germline CDR1 is ENHRY and CDR2 is SYGVKD. CDR3 sequence (DNA): TGTGCCACCCATTCTGGGGCCAACGTCCTGACTTTC. It encodes CATHSGANVLTF.

The sample holds one count of this clone. The V call is TRBV27, the J call TRBJ1-6, with D perhaps matching TRBD1 (5 bases). The CDR3 totals 15 residues. CDR1 and CDR2 from the germline V gene are MNHEY and SMNVEV (reference sequence). Trimming shortened V by 2 bases and J by 10 bases, and 15 bases separated the two germline ends. In nucleotides, the CDR3 is TGTGCCAGCAGTTTACCCGGCAGGGTAGGATCACCCCTCCACTTT. This encodes CASSLPGRVGSPLHF.

The CDR3: CASSPDLAHANEQFF. CDR3 DNA: TGTGCCAGCAGCCCCGATCTGGCACACGCCAATGAGCAGTTCTTC. The gene calls are TRBV6-6 and TRBJ2-1; D is uncertain. Trimming took off 6 bases at V and 6 bases at J, with 18 bases between the two ends. Germline V gives CDR1 MNHNY, CDR2 SVGAGI (reference sequence). This CDR3 has 15 amino acids.

This clone appeared a single time. The J gene is TRBJ1-2, the V gene TRBV7-9, with 10 bases identical to TRBD1. The V segment lost 1 base and the J segment 8 bases; nucleotides outside the gene matches: 7. CDR1 SEHNR and CDR2 FQNEAQ come from the germline V gene (reference sequence). CDR3 length: 15 residues. The CDR3 loop is CASSLDGTGVRGYTF. In DNA form, the CDR3 reads TGTGCCAGCAGCTTAGACGGGACAGGGGTGCGGGGCTACACCTTC. Together with reference TRBV7-9 and TRBJ1-2, the CDR3 gives the full variable domain: DTGVSQNPRHKITKRGQNVTFRCDPISEHNRLYWYRQTLGQGPEFLTYFQNEAQLEKSRLLSDRFSAERPKGSFSTLEIQRTEQGDSAMYLCASSLDGTGVRGYTFGSGTRLTVV.

This rearrangement joins TRBV29-1 to TRBJ1-1; TRBD1 might be the D (5 bases). There are 14 residues in the CDR3. Trimming left V 5 bases short and J 1 base short, with 14 bases between. Germline CDR1 is SQVTM and CDR2 is ANQGSEA. The CDR3 DNA sequence: TGCAGCGTTTCAATTGGGGGGGGGAACACTGAAGCTTTCTTT. It yields the protein CSVSIGGGNTEAFF.

CDR3 in amino acids: CASSPRTHGESEAFF. The CDR3 nucleotides read TGTGCCAGCAGCCCCCGGACCCACGGGGAATCTGAAGCTTTCTTT. The chain joins TRBV11-2 to TRBJ1-1; D remains unclear. V lost 5 bases and J 6 bases, leaving 19 bases between the germline ends. From germline, CDR1 is SGHAT and CDR2 FQNNGV. CDR3 length: 15 residues. Full variable domain (remainder filled in from reference TRBV11-2 and TRBJ1-1): EAGVAQSPRYKIIEKRQSVAFWCNPISGHATLYWYQQILGQGPKLLIQFQNNGVVDDSQLPKDRFSAERLKGVDSTLKIQPAKLEDSAVYLCASSPRTHGESEAFFGQGTRLTVV.

J is TRBJ2-1 and V is TRBV7-2, with 8 bases that match TRBD2. This CDR3 region has 14 residues. Germline V CDR1 and CDR2: SGHTA, FQGNSA. The V and J ends lost 3 bases and 8 bases, in that order; junction bases with no gene match: 6. CDR3 residues: CASSLAGGDHEQFF. Here the CDR3 DNA reads TGTGCCAGCAGCTTGGCGGGGGGAGATCATGAGCAGTTCTTC.

V and J are TRBV18 and TRBJ2-7; D gene uncertain. V was clipped by 3 bases and J by 2 bases, with 8 bases between them. The CDR3 is 13 residues long. CDR1 is KGHSH and CDR2 is LQKENI in the germline V gene. The CDR3 sequence is CASSPGLPYEQYF. The CDR3 DNA reads TGTGCCAGCTCACCGGGCCTCCCCTACGAGCAGTACTTC. Variable domain in full (rest from reference TRBV18 and TRBJ2-7): NAGVMQNPRHLVRRRGQEARLRCSPMKGHSHVYWYRQLPEEGLKFMVYLQKENIIDESGMPKERFSAEFPKEGPSILRIQQVVRGDSAAYFCASSPGLPYEQYFGPGTRLTVT.

The V call is TRBV7-8, the J call TRBJ2-5, with 13 bases aligning to TRBD2. Near its end, the DNA agrees better with TRBJ2-7, so the J call may be wrong. The CDR3 is 16 amino acids. Germline V gene sequence: CDR1 SGHVS, CDR2 FQNEAQ. The CDR3 DNA reads TGTGCCAGCAGCGGACTAGCGGGAGTACGTGGGAACGAGCAGTACTTC. Translation: CASSGLAGVRGNEQYF.

This clone was detected a few times. The chain joins TRBV11-2 to TRBJ2-7, with 7 bases aligning to TRBD1. Germline V lookup: CDR1 SGHAT, CDR2 FQNNGV. CDR3 length equals 14 residues. The J segment lost 6 bases and the V segment lost 5 bases, leaving 10 bases of the junction unmatched. Written as DNA, the CDR3 is TGTGCCAGCAGCCCGGTAACAGGGGTCGGCGAGCAGTACTTC. Protein sequence: CASSPVTGVGEQYF.

This chain's CDR3 is CASSPGLAGGYDEQFF. CDR3 bases: TGTGCCAGCTCACCGGGACTAGCGGGGGGGTACGATGAGCAGTTCTTC. The V and J genes are TRBV18 and TRBJ2-1, with TRBD2 matching over 16 bases. The germline V gene has CDR1 KGHSH and CDR2 LQKENI. J was trimmed by 8 bases and V by 3 bases; bases with no gene match: 4. The CDR3 covers 16 residues.

The rearrangement links TRBV30 to TRBJ1-5; unclear D gene. Germline lookup yields CDR1 GTSNPN and CDR2 SVGIG (reference sequence). The germline V and J ends were trimmed by 3 bases and 0 bases, with 9 bases remaining between them. The CDR3 spans 14 residues. CDR3 bases: TGTGCCTGGAGCAGGATCCTTAGCAATCAGCCCCAGCATTTT. Its translation: CAWSRILSNQPQHF.